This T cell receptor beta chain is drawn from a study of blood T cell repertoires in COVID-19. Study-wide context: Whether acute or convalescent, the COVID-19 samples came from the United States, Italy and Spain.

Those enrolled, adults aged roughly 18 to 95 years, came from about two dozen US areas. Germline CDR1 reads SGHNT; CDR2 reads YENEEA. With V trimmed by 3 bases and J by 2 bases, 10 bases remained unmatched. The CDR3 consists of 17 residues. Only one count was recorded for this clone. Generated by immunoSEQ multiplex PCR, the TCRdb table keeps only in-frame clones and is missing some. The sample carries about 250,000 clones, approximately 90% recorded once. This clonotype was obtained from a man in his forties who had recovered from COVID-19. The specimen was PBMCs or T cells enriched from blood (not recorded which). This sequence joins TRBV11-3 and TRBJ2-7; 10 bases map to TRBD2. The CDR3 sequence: CASSFAGTSDLPYEQYF. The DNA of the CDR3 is TGTGCCAGCAGCTTCGCCGGGACTAGCGACCTCCCCTACGAGCAGTACTTC. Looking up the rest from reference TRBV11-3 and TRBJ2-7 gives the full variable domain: EAGVVQSPRYKIIEKKQPVAFWCNPISGHNTLYWYLQNLGQGPELLIRYENEEAVDDSQLPKDRFSAERLKGVDSTLKIQPAELGDSAVYLCASSFAGTSDLPYEQYFGPGTRLTVT.